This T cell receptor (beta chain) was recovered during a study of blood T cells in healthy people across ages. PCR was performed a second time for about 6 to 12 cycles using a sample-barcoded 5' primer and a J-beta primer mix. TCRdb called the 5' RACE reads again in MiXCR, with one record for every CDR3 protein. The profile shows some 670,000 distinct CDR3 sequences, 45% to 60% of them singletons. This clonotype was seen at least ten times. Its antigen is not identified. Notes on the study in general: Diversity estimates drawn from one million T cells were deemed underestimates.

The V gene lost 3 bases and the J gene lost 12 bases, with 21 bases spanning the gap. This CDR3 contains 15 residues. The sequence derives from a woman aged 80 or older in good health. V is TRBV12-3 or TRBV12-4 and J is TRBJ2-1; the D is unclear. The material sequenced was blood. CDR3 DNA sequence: TGTGCCAGCAGTTTTCGACTCCCCAGTGGAAGTGGGCAGTTCTTC. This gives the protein CASSFRLPSGSGQFF.